What follows describes a single T cell receptor (beta chain). Its antigen is unknown. Isolation of CD4+ naive, central memory, regulatory and stem cell-like memory cells was achieved by sorting via CD45RO/CCR7/CD25/CD127/CD95/CD27. These data come from a study of beta chain features in type 1 diabetes. Study outcomes and limitations: TCRB CDR3s were moderately but significantly shorter in Type 1 diabetes patients in all four CD4+ subsets.

CDR1 is MGHRA and CDR2 is YSYEKL in the germline V gene. The length of the CDR3 is 17 residues. Trimming took off 2 bases at V and 0 bases at J, with 14 bases between the two ends. All of the isolated RNA was reverse transcribed, so expressed TCRB transcripts were sequenced. Profiled with immunoSEQ multiplex PCR; TCRdb holds only in-frame clones, not every one. This table has 95,000 to 110,000 clones, 25% to 35% appearing once. This receptor was obtained from a woman between 18 and 29 years old with type 1 diabetes. J is TRBJ2-1 and V is TRBV4-1; D perhaps matches TRBD2 (6 bases). Sequenced: central memory CD4+ T cells from blood. The chain's CDR3 is CASSQTGTLSSYNEQFF. CDR3 sequence (DNA): TGCGCCAGCAGCCAAACCGGGACTCTTAGCTCCTACAATGAGCAGTTCTTC.